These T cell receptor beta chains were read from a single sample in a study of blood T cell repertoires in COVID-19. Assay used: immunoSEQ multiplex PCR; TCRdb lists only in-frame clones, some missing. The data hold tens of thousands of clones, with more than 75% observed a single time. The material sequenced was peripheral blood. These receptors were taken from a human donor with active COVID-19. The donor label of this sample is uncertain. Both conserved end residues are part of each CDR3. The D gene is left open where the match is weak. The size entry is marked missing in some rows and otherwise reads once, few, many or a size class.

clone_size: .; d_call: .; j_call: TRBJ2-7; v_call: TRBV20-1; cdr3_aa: CSASYRNRFSYEQYF; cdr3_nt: TGCAGTGCTAGTTATCGTAACAGGTTCTCCTACGAGCAGTACTTC
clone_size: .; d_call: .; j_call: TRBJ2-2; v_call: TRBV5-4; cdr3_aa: CASSLDRLNTGELFF; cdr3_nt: TGTGCCAGCAGCTTGGACAGGCTGAACACCGGGGAGCTGTTTTTT
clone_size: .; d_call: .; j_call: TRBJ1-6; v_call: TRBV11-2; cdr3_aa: CASSLNNREHNSPLHF; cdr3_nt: TGTGCCAGCAGCTTAAATAACCGGGAGCATAATTCACCCCTCCACTTT
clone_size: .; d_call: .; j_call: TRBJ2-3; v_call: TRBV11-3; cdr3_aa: CASSLGSSPVDTQYF; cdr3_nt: TGTGCCAGCAGCCTCGGGAGCAGCCCTGTCGATACGCAGTATTTT
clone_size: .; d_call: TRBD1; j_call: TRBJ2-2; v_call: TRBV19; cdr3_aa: CASSIAGTGRTGELFF; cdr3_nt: TGTGCCAGTAGTATAGCCGGGACAGGGAGGACCGGGGAGCTGTTTTTT
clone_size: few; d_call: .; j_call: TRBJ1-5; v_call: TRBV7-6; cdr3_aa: CASSRRQENHSNQPQHF; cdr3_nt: TGTGCCAGCAGCCGACGACAGGAGAATCATAGCAATCAGCCCCAGCATTTT
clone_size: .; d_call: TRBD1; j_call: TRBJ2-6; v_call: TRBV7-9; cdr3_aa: CASSLVRTGGGGANVLTF; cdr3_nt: TGTGCCAGCAGCTTAGTGCGGACAGGGGGAGGTGGGGCCAACGTCCTGACTTTC
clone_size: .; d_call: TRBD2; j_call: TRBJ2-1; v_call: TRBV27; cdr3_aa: CASMGGGILNNEQFF; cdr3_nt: TGTGCCAGCATGGGCGGGGGAATTCTAAACAATGAGCAGTTCTTC
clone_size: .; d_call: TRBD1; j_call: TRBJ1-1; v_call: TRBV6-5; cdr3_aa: CASSHRDRATEAFF; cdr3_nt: TGTGCCAGCAGCCACCGGGACAGGGCCACTGAAGCTTTCTTT
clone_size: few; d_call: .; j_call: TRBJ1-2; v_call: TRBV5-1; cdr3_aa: CASSLTGGVNYGYTF; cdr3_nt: TGCGCCAGCAGCTTGACAGGTGGAGTTAACTATGGCTACACCTTC
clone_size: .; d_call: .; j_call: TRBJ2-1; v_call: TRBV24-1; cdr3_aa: CATSQGSGSYNEQFF; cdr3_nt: TGTGCCACCTCTCAGGGGTCCGGTAGTTACAATGAGCAGTTCTTC
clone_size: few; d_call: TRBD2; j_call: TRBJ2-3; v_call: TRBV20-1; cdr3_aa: CSASSNKRGGRADTQYF; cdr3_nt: TGCAGTGCTAGTTCGAATAAACGGGGGGGGCGGGCAGATACGCAGTATTTT
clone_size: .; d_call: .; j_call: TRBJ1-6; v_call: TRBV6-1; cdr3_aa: CASSEYPGSSYNSPLHF; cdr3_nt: TGTGCCAGCAGTGAATACCCGGGGAGCTCCTATAATTCACCCCTCCACTTT
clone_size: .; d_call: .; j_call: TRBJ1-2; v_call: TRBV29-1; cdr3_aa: CSVVVQGVYGYTF; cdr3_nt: TGCAGCGTCGTCGTACAGGGCGTCTATGGCTACACCTTC
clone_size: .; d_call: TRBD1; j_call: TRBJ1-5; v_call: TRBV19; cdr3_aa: CASSISDRSHQPQHF; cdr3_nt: TGTGCCAGTAGTATTTCGGACAGGAGTCATCAGCCCCAGCATTTT
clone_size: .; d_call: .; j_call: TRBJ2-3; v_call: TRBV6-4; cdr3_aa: CASSPQGVGLHPSHTQYF; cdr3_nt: TGTGCCAGCAGTCCCCAAGGGGTGGGCCTGCACCCATCTCATACGCAGTATTTT
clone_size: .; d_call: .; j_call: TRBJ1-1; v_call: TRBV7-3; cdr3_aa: CASSLMGGKTEAFF; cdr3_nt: TGTGCCAGCAGCTTAATGGGGGGGAAGACTGAAGCTTTCTTT
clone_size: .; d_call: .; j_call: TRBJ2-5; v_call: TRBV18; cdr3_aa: CASSPPKRQYQETQYF; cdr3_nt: TGTGCCAGCTCACCACCGAAGCGGCAGTACCAAGAGACCCAGTACTTC
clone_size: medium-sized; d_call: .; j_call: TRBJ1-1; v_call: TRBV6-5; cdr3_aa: CASSTERRNTEAFF; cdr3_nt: TGTGCCAGCAGTACTGAGAGAAGGAACACTGAAGCTTTCTTT
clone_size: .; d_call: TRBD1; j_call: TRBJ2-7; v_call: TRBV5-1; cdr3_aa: CASSRGTGNFYEQYF; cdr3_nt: TGCGCCAGCAGCCGAGGGACAGGGAATTTCTACGAGCAGTACTTC
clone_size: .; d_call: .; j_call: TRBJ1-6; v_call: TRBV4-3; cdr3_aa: CASSQEPGRLGSPLHF; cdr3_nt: TGCGCCAGCAGCCAAGAACCTGGCAGGCTTGGCTCACCCCTCCACTTT
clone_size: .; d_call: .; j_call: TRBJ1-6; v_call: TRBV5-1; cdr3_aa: CASSALDGGRYNSPLHF; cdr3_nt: TGCGCCAGCAGCGCCCTCGACGGGGGTCGCTATAATTCACCCCTCCACTTT
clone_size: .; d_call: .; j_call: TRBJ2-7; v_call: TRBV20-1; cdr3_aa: CSARDTYEQYF; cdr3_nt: TGCAGTGCTAGAGATACCTACGAGCAGTACTTC
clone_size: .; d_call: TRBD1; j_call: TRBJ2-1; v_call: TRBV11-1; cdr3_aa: CASSLTGTGGLNEQFF; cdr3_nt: TGTGCCAGCAGCTTAACCGGGACAGGGGGCTTGAATGAGCAGTTCTTC